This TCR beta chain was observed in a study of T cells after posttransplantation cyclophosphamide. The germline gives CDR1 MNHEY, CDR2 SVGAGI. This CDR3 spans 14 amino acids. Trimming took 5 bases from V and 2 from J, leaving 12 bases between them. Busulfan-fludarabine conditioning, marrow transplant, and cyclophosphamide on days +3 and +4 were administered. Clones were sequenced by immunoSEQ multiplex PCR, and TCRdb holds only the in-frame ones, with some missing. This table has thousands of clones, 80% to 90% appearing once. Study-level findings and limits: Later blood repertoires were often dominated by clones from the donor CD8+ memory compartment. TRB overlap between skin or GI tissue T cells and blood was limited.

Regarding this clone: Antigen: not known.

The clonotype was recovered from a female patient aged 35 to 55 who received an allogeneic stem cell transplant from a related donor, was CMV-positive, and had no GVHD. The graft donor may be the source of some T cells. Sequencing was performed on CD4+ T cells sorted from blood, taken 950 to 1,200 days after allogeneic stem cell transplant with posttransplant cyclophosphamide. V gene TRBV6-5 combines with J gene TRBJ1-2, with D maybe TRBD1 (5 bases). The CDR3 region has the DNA TGTGCCAGCAGTACTGTGACAGCGAACTATGGCTACACCTTC. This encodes CASSTVTANYGYTF.